The 29 T cell receptor beta chains below were found in one sample sequenced in a study of Ad26.COV2.S vaccination and SARS-CoV-2 variants (TCRdb year 2021). The protocol used for the library was the immunoSEQ multiplex PCR assay. In TCRdb, the immuneACCESS table is reduced to in-frame sequences with V and J assigned. These tables do not hold every clone; where another copy was compared, an unresolved V gene accounts for under half, and the others remain unexplained. The sample data list some 420,000 clones, and approximately 87% of these were observed just once. The biggest ten clones account for about 3.5% of the sample. The treatment or condition label on this specimen signifies: roughly 18 received Ad26.COV2.S at low or high dose, single or two shots; 5 received placebo; per-sample allocation not given. For vaccine and placebo recipients, the sequenced repertoires came from samples collected on day 63 after the first injection.

The starting material was peripheral blood, obtained in a trial of Ad26.COV2.S vaccine versus placebo. These receptors were taken from a person between 18 and 65 years old who received the Ad26.COV2.S COVID-19 vaccine or a placebo.

This chain links TRBV4-3 with TRBJ1-5; 7 positions agree with TRBD1. Germline CDR1 and CDR2: LGHNA and YSLEER. The CDR3 is 16 residues long. With 0 bases clipped from V and 6 bases from J, the junction kept 8 bases outside the gene matches. CDR3 protein: CASSQEPGGGSQPQHF. CDR3 in DNA: TGCGCCAGCAGCCAAGAACCAGGGGGGGGCAGTCAGCCCCAGCATTTT.

CDR3 amino acids: CASSSARGYTQYF. The CDR3 region has the DNA TGTGCCAGCAGTTCCGCGCGGGGGTATACGCAGTATTTT. The chain links TRBV6-5 to TRBJ2-3; 7 bases align to TRBD2. V lost 4 bases, J lost 7 bases, and 5 bases stayed unmatched. Germline CDR1 and CDR2: MNHEY and SVGAGI. This CDR3 has 13 residues.

This clone was counted once. The chain carries TRBV18 and TRBJ1-4; the D gene is possibly TRBD1 (6 bases). V was cut by 0 bases and J by 5 bases, with 10 bases left in between. This CDR3 is built from 15 residues. The germline V gene encodes CDR1 KGHSH and CDR2 LQKENI. In nucleotides, the CDR3 is TGTGCCAGCTCACCACCAGGGGGGATCAATGAAAAACTGTTTTTT. This encodes CASSPPGGINEKLFF.

The chain combines TRBV5-4 with TRBJ2-2; D possibly uses TRBD1 or TRBD2 (6 bases each). V lost 3 bases and J 2 bases, leaving 8 bases between the germline ends. Germline CDR1 reads SGHNT; CDR2 reads YYREEE (reference sequence). The CDR3 spans 14 residues. The CDR3 is CASSWGANTGELFF. CDR3 coding DNA: TGTGCCAGCAGCTGGGGGGCCAACACCGGGGAGCTGTTTTTT.

The chain has TRBV15 and TRBJ2-5, with TRBD2 matching 9 bases. The CDR3 totals 16 residues. The germline V gene encodes CDR1 LNHNV and CDR2 YYDKDF (reference sequence). V shed 0 bases, J shed 4 bases, and the junction held 6 bases outside the gene matches. The CDR3: CATSRDWRGGSETQYF. CDR3 bases: TGTGCCACCAGCAGAGATTGGCGGGGGGGGTCAGAGACCCAGTACTTC.

V usage is TRBV19 and J usage is TRBJ2-6; TRBD1 is a possible D gene (6 bases). The CDR3 is made up of 14 amino acids. V was cut by 9 bases and J by 0 bases, with 9 bases left in between. Germline CDR1 reads LNHDA; CDR2 reads SQIVND (reference sequence). The CDR3 nucleotides are TGTGCCAGAGACAGGTGCTCTGGGGCCAACGTCCTGACTTTC. Encoded protein: CARDRCSGANVLTF.

The V gene is TRBV7-9, the J gene TRBJ2-7; the match to TRBD1 covers 7 bases. CDR3 size: 14 residues. Germline CDR1 is SEHNR and CDR2 is FQNEAQ (reference sequence). V shed 5 bases, J shed 2 bases, and the junction held 6 bases outside the gene matches. The CDR3 sequence: CASSPRGLAYEQYF. The CDR3 bases are TGTGCCAGCAGCCCGAGGGGGCTCGCCTACGAGCAGTACTTC.

The genes are TRBV7-2 and TRBJ2-1, with 7 bases that match TRBD2. This CDR3 spans 13 amino acids. Per germline, CDR1 SGHTA and CDR2 FQGNSA. The V segment lost 4 bases and the J segment 7 bases; nucleotides outside the gene matches: 4. The CDR3 is CASSSWGGNEQFF. The CDR3 DNA reads TGTGCCAGCAGCTCTTGGGGGGGGAATGAGCAGTTCTTC.

This chain connects TRBV30 to TRBJ1-5; a weak D match, TRBD1 (5 bases). Germline V gene sequence: CDR1 GTSNPN, CDR2 SVGIG (reference sequence). This CDR3 spans 13 amino acids. Between the trimmed V and J ends, which lost 3 bases and 6 bases, there was a span of 12 bases. Here the CDR3 DNA reads TGTGCCTGGAGCCCACCGGGGGGTCAGCCCCAGCATTTT. Translating it yields CAWSPPGGQPQHF.

The rearrangement links TRBV9 to TRBJ2-7; the D is unclear. Germline V lookup: CDR1 SGDLS, CDR2 YYNGEE. This CDR3 is built from 15 residues. Trimming left V 0 bases short and J 2 bases short, with 12 bases between. The DNA for the CDR3 is TGTGCCAGCAGCGTAGCTACGGGTTTCACCTACGAGCAGTACTTC. This codes for CASSVATGFTYEQYF.

The chain uses TRBV12-2 and TRBJ2-3; TRBD2, the table's D call, lacks a check against the DNA. TRBV12-2 is a listed pseudogene. This CDR3 is built from 16 residues. The CDR3 region has the DNA TGTGCAAGTCGCTTAGCGCTCGGTATCAGCACAGATACGCAGTATTTT. As protein: CASRLALGISTDTQYF.

CDR3 in DNA: TGTGCCAGCAGCTTAGGACTAGCGGGGGGCACCGGGGAGCTGTTTTTT. Protein sequence: CASSLGLAGGTGELFF. The chain joins TRBV11-3 to TRBJ2-2, with 13 bases lining up with TRBD2. Germline V gene sequence: CDR1 SGHNT, CDR2 YENEEA. J gave up 4 bases and V 1 base, and 0 bases lay outside the gene matches. This CDR3 contains 16 residues.

This clone was detected only a few times. This sequence joins TRBV5-4 and TRBJ1-6, with D uncertain. CDR3 size: 16 residues. Germline CDR1 SGHNT, CDR2 YYREEE (reference sequence). V lost 0 bases and J 8 bases, leaving 15 bases between the germline ends. The CDR3 DNA reads as TGTGCCAGCAGCTTGGCTTGGGTGGGAAGTGATTCACCCCTCCACTTT. This translates into CASSLAWVGSDSPLHF. The full variable domain, in which reference TRBV5-4 and TRBJ1-6 provide the parts outside the CDR3, is ETGVTQSPTHLIKTRGQQVTLRCSSQSGHNTVSWYQQALGQGPQFIFQYYREEENGRGNFPPRFSGLQFPNYSSELNVNALELDDSALYLCASSLAWVGSDSPLHFGNGTRLTVT.

The chain combines TRBV19 with TRBJ1-6; no clear D. Germline CDR1 LNHDA, CDR2 SQIVND (reference sequence). The CDR3 contains 14 residues. V lost 6 bases and J lost 9, with 15 bases in between. The CDR3 nucleotides read TGTGCCAGTAGCAAAGGGTTATCCAGTTCACCCCTCCACTTT. Its protein is CASSKGLSSSPLHF.

The chain recombines TRBV5-5 with TRBJ2-7, with 8 positions matching TRBD1. Trimming at V came to 3 bases and at J to 0 bases, leaving 5 bases not matched to a gene. Per germline, CDR1 SGHKS and CDR2 YYEKEE (reference sequence). There are 15 residues in the CDR3. CDR3 protein: CASSWTQGASYEQYF. The DNA for the CDR3 is TGTGCCAGCAGCTGGACCCAGGGGGCCTCCTACGAGCAGTACTTC.

V and J are TRBV6-5 and TRBJ1-2, with 8 bases aligning to TRBD1. The germline V gene encodes CDR1 MNHEY and CDR2 SVGAGI. This CDR3 has 14 residues. V shed 6 bases and J 8 bases; nucleotides not matched to a gene: 11. CDR3 coding DNA: TGTGCCAGCAGCCCACCCGGACAGGGTTACGGCTACACCTTC. It codes for CASSPPGQGYGYTF.

The chain is built from TRBV7-2 and TRBJ1-1, with TRBD1 identical over 8 bases. The CDR3 spans 15 residues. The V gene end was trimmed by 5 bases and the J gene end by 1 base; junction bases not matched to a gene: 6. In germline, CDR1 is SGHTA, CDR2 FQGNSA. The CDR3: CASSGQGGRNTEAFF. The CDR3 DNA reads TGTGCCAGCAGCGGACAGGGTGGGAGGAACACTGAAGCTTTCTTT.

Details on this clone: This specimen includes other DNA sequences encoding the same CDR3. V is TRBV5-1 and J is TRBJ2-1; D remains ambiguous. Trimming took off 2 bases at V and 6 bases at J, with 9 bases between the two ends. Germline V gene sequence: CDR1 SGHRS, CDR2 YFSETQ. CDR3 size: 13 residues. For the CDR3, the DNA is TGCGCCAGCAGCTTAGCCCGCGGCAATGAGCAGTTCTTC. This translates into CASSLARGNEQFF.

The CDR3 coding sequence is TGTGCCACCAGTGACCGCGGGACAGGGGCCGGGGAGCTGTTTTTT. Translated, it gives CATSDRGTGAGELFF. The V and J genes are TRBV24-1 and TRBJ2-2; 10 bases fit TRBD1. With V trimmed by 4 bases and J by 6 bases, 4 bases remained unmatched. CDR3 length: 15 amino acids. Germline CDR1 is KGHDR and CDR2 is SFDVKD.

This sequence joins TRBV11-2 and TRBJ1-1, with D possibly matching TRBD1 (5 bases). CDR1 SGHAT and CDR2 FQNNGV come from the germline V gene. The CDR3 runs to 13 residues. Trimming left V 2 bases short and J 5 bases short, with 9 bases between. DNA of the CDR3: TGTGCCAGCAGCTTAATAGGGACTACTGAAGCTTTCTTT. Translating gives CASSLIGTTEAFF.

This clone was counted a few times. J is TRBJ1-2 and V is TRBV4-3; D is possibly TRBD1 (5 bases). Trimming cost V 5 bases and J 2 bases, with 12 bases left between them. Germline V lookup: CDR1 LGHNA, CDR2 YSLEER. This CDR3 contains 14 residues. This CDR3 is CASSEGLRNYGYTF. CDR3 in DNA: TGCGCCAGCAGCGAGGGACTCCGAAACTATGGCTACACCTTC.

The CDR3 region is CASSQDRSSGGRSSYNEQFF. The CDR3 coding sequence is TGCGCCAGCAGCCAAGATAGGTCTAGCGGGGGCCGGAGCTCCTACAATGAGCAGTTCTTC. The chain links TRBV4-1 to TRBJ2-1; 10 bases fit TRBD2. Per germline, CDR1 MGHRA and CDR2 YSYEKL. V trimming: 0 bases; J trimming: 0 bases; junction bases outside the gene matches: 11. The CDR3 totals 20 residues.

V gene TRBV4-3 combines with J gene TRBJ1-6; D remains unclear. The CDR3 is 15 residues long. V shed 3 bases and J shed 9 bases, with 15 bases lying between them. Germline V lookup: CDR1 LGHNA, CDR2 YSLEER. CDR3 DNA: TGCGCCAGCAGCCAGGAATATTACGGTGGTTCACCCCTCCACTTT. Its protein product is CASSQEYYGGSPLHF.

This clone was observed a single time. The chain is built from TRBV14 and TRBJ2-1; the D gene is possibly TRBD2 (6 bases). The CDR3 sequence is 15 residues long. The V end lost 4 bases, the J end lost 4 bases, and 14 bases lay between the germline ends. Looked up from germline, CDR1 is SGHDN and CDR2 is FVKESK. CDR3 nucleotides: TGTGCCAGCAGCCGAGAGGGGAGGTGGTACAATGAGCAGTTCTTC. It codes for CASSREGRWYNEQFF. Full variable domain (rest looked up from reference TRBV14 and TRBJ2-1): EAGVTQFPSHSVIEKGQTVTLRCDPISGHDNLYWYRRVMGKEIKFLLHFVKESKQDESGMPNNRFLAERTGGTYSTLKVQPAELEDSGVYFCASSREGRWYNEQFFGPGTRLTVL.

V gene TRBV7-9 combines with J gene TRBJ1-1, with D possibly TRBD1 on 6 matching bases. The CDR3 runs 14 residues. Germline V gene data show CDR1 as SEHNR and CDR2 as FQNEAQ (reference sequence). Trimming shortened V by 5 bases and J by 10 bases, and 20 bases separated the two germline ends. CDR3: CASSARGVRPGAFF. DNA of the CDR3: TGTGCCAGCAGCGCCAGGGGTGTTCGGCCGGGAGCTTTCTTT.

The chain carries TRBV5-6 and TRBJ1-2; TRBD1 might be the D (6 bases). V lost 0 bases, J lost 4 bases, and 10 bases lay in between. This CDR3 contains 14 residues. Germline CDR1 reads SGHDT; CDR2 reads YYEEEE. Here the CDR3 DNA reads TGTGCCAGCAGCTTGGTCGGACAGCTCTATGGCTACACCTTC. Translated: CASSLVGQLYGYTF.

The chain carries TRBV4-2 and TRBJ2-2, with no clear D. Germline V gene sequence: CDR1 LGHNA, CDR2 YNFKEQ. Trimming removed 4 bases from V and 5 bases from J, with 8 bases in between. The CDR3 loop spans 13 amino acids. The CDR3 sequence is CASSRIATGELFF. CDR3 bases: TGTGCCAGCAGCCGCATAGCAACCGGGGAGCTGTTTTTT.

J is TRBJ2-7 and V is TRBV4-1, with D perhaps TRBD2 (6 bases). V was trimmed by 3 bases and J by 7 bases, leaving 10 bases between them. This CDR3 is built from 12 residues. Germline assignment: CDR1 MGHRA and CDR2 YSYEKL. In DNA form, the CDR3 reads TGCGCCAGCAGCCATGGGGCGGGAGAGCAGTACTTC. It yields the protein CASSHGAGEQYF.

The V gene is TRBV7-6, the J gene TRBJ2-1; TRBD2 aligns across 10 bases. Trimming at V came to 3 bases and at J to 6 bases, leaving 8 bases not matched to a gene. The germline V gene encodes CDR1 SGHVS and CDR2 FNYEAQ. CDR3 length: 16 residues. The DNA of the CDR3 is TGTGCCAGCAGCTTTGGAAGCGGGGGGGCCTCCAATGAGCAGTTCTTC. It yields the protein CASSFGSGGASNEQFF.